This T cell receptor beta chain was identified in a study of multiple sclerosis patients with progressive multifocal leukoencephalopathy. Profiled with immunoSEQ multiplex PCR; TCRdb holds only in-frame clones, not every one. Here the sample spans more than 25,000 clones, approximately 90% being singletons. Time point in this sample: before natalizumab initiation. T0 refers to blood drawn before natalizumab was first infused. The CDR3 is 12 amino acids. Trimming cost V 7 bases and J 6 bases, with 12 bases left between them. Germline lookup yields CDR1 MNHNS and CDR2 SASEGT. This sequence joins TRBV6-1 and TRBJ1-1, with D unclear. This clonotype was sampled from a human donor with multiple sclerosis. The source material was PBMCs. The CDR3 reads CASIGGFAEAFF. CDR3 coding DNA: TGTGCCAGCATAGGAGGTTTCGCTGAAGCTTTCTTT.